Listed below are T cell receptor beta chains from one sample, sequenced in a study of blood T cell repertoires in COVID-19. TCRdb keeps only in-frame clones here, not all; method: immunoSEQ multiplex PCR. The profile shows about 300,000 clones, approximately 89% of them singletons. The sequencing input was peripheral blood. The receptors were sampled from a woman aged 25-40 years who had recovered from COVID-19. Each CDR3 is given with its conserved first and last residue. A D gene is named only where the DNA matches it firmly. The size entry is marked missing in some rows and otherwise reads once, few, many or a size class.

V: TRBV7-2; J: TRBJ2-2; D: TRBD1; size: -; CDR3: CASAQGDWANTGELFF; DNA: TGTGCCAGCGCACAGGGGGACTGGGCGAACACCGGGGAGCTGTTTTTT
V: TRBV7-9; J: TRBJ1-4; D: -; size: -; CDR3: CASSPEANEKLFF; DNA: TGTGCCAGCAGCCCCGAGGCTAATGAAAAACTGTTTTTT
V: TRBV6-2/TRBV6-3; J: TRBJ1-5; D: -; size: -; CDR3: CASSRDRLNQPQHF; DNA: TGTGCCAGCAGTCGCGACAGACTGAATCAGCCCCAGCATTTT
V: TRBV9; J: TRBJ2-1; D: -; size: -; CDR3: CASSTLQGQEQFF; DNA: TGTGCCAGCAGCACGCTTCAGGGACAAGAGCAGTTCTTC
V: TRBV9; J: TRBJ2-7; D: TRBD2; size: -; CDR3: CASSVDSREGEQYF; DNA: TGTGCCAGCAGCGTAGATAGCAGGGAGGGCGAGCAGTACTTC
V: TRBV6-2/TRBV6-3; J: TRBJ1-5; D: -; size: -; CDR3: CASSYERNQPQHF; DNA: TGTGCCAGCAGTTACGAGAGGAACCAGCCCCAGCATTTT
V: TRBV4-3; J: TRBJ2-7; D: TRBD2; size: -; CDR3: CASSLLAGGPHEQYF; DNA: TGCGCCAGCAGCCTTCTAGCGGGGGGGCCCCACGAGCAGTACTTC
V: TRBV7-2; J: TRBJ2-3; D: -; size: -; CDR3: CASSSVVDTQYF; DNA: TGTGCCAGCAGCTCCGTAGTTGATACGCAGTATTTT
V: TRBV28; J: TRBJ2-7; D: TRBD1; size: -; CDR3: CASSLSSFGTVVYF; DNA: TGTGCCAGCAGTTTAAGTTCCTTCGGGACAGTGGTGTACTTC
V: TRBV3-1/TRBV3-2; J: TRBJ2-5; D: TRBD2; size: -; CDR3: CASSPRPSSGGSQETQYF; DNA: TGTGCCAGCAGCCCCAGACCCAGTAGCGGGGGGTCCCAAGAGACCCAGTACTTC
V: TRBV28; J: TRBJ2-1; D: TRBD2; size: -; CDR3: CASSWTSGSSYNEQFF; DNA: TGTGCCAGCAGCTGGACTAGCGGTAGCTCCTACAATGAGCAGTTCTTC
V: TRBV24-1; J: TRBJ1-4; D: -; size: few; CDR3: CATSDSRREKLFF; DNA: TGTGCCACCAGTGATTCCCGGCGGGAAAAACTGTTTTTT
V: TRBV10-3; J: TRBJ1-5; D: -; size: -; CDR3: CAISEIVDQPQHF; DNA: TGTGCCATCAGTGAGATAGTGGATCAGCCCCAGCATTTT
V: TRBV4-1; J: TRBJ2-5; D: -; size: once; CDR3: CASSQETGRETQYF; DNA: TGCGCCAGCAGCCAAGAGACGGGTCGAGAGACCCAGTACTTC
V: TRBV12-3/TRBV12-4; J: TRBJ1-1; D: -; size: -; CDR3: CASSSDRQEAFF; DNA: TGTGCCAGCAGTTCCGACAGACAGGAAGCTTTCTTT
V: TRBV4-1; J: TRBJ1-5; D: -; size: -; CDR3: CASSQDNREQPQHF; DNA: TGCGCCAGCAGCCAAGATAACAGGGAACAGCCCCAGCATTTT
V: TRBV28; J: TRBJ2-2; D: -; size: -; CDR3: CASTERRGDPPGELFF; DNA: TGTGCCAGCACCGAGAGGCGGGGAGACCCCCCCGGGGAGCTGTTTTTT
V: TRBV4-1; J: TRBJ2-7; D: -; size: -; CDR3: CASSQEGGGSWSYEQYF; DNA: TGCGCCAGCAGCCAAGAGGGCGGGGGCAGTTGGAGCTACGAGCAGTACTTC
V: TRBV7-2; J: TRBJ2-7; D: TRBD2; size: -; CDR3: CASSRQAGGPPGEQYF; DNA: TGTGCCAGCAGCCGGCAGGCGGGGGGCCCTCCTGGCGAGCAGTACTTC
V: TRBV5-6; J: TRBJ1-1; D: -; size: -; CDR3: CASSPYPRVNTEAFF; DNA: TGTGCCAGCAGCCCATACCCCAGGGTGAACACTGAAGCTTTCTTT
V: TRBV5-8; J: TRBJ1-4; D: -; size: -; CDR3: CASNPSGIEREKLFF; DNA: TGTGCCAGCAACCCCTCAGGAATAGAACGCGAAAAACTGTTTTTT
V: TRBV19; J: TRBJ2-2; D: -; size: -; CDR3: CASSTRGEGTGELFF; DNA: TGTGCCAGTAGTACCAGGGGAGAGGGTACCGGGGAGCTGTTTTTT
V: TRBV6-2/TRBV6-3; J: TRBJ2-5; D: -; size: -; CDR3: CASSYWQGSQETQYF; DNA: TGTGCCAGCAGTTACTGGCAGGGCAGCCAAGAGACCCAGTACTTC
V: TRBV5-1; J: TRBJ2-2; D: TRBD1; size: -; CDR3: CASRGQLNTGELFF; DNA: TGCGCCAGTAGGGGACAGCTCAACACCGGGGAGCTGTTTTTT
V: TRBV15; J: TRBJ1-1; D: -; size: -; CDR3: CATSQTTGAEAFF; DNA: TGTGCCACCAGCCAAACGACAGGAGCTGAAGCTTTCTTT
V: TRBV23-1; J: TRBJ1-6; D: TRBD1; size: -; CDR3: CAKDRVGSPLHF; DNA: TGCGCCAAGGACAGGGTGGGTTCACCCCTCCACTTT
V: TRBV7-3; J: TRBJ1-4; D: -; size: -; CDR3: CASSTRGGGNEKLFF; DNA: TGTGCCAGCAGCACCCGGGGAGGGGGGAATGAAAAACTGTTTTTT